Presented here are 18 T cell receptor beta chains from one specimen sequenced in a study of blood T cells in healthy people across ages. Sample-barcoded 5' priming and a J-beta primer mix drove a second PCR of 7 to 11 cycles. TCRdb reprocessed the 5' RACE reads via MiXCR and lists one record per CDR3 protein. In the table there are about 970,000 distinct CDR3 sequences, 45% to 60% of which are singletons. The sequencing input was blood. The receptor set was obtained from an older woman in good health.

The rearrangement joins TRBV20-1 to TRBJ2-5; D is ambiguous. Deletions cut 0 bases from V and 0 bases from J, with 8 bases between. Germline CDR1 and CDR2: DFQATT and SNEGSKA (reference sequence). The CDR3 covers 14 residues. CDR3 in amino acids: CSAREGHHQETQYF. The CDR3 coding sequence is TGCAGTGCTAGAGAAGGGCACCACCAAGAGACCCAGTACTTC.

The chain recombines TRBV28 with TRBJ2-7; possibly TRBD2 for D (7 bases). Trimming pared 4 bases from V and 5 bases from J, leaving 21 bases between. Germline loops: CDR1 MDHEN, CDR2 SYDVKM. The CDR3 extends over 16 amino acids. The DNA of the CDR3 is TGTGCCAGCAGTTCCCCCGGCGGGGGCGTCTTCCACGAGCAGTACTTC. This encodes CASSSPGGGVFHEQYF.

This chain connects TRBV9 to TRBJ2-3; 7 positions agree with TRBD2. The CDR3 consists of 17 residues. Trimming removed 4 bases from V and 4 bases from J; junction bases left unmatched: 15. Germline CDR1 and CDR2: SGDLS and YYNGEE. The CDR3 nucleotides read TGTGCCAGCAGCCACCCCCTTGGCGGGAGTGAGGCAGATACGCAGTATTTT. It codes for CASSHPLGGSEADTQYF.

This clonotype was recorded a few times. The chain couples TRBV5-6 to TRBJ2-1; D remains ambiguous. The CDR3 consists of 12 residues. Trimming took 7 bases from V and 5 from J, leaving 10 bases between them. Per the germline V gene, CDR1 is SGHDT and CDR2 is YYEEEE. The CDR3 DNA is TGTGCCAGCTCCTATACCCACAATGAGCAGTTCTTC. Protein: CASSYTHNEQFF.

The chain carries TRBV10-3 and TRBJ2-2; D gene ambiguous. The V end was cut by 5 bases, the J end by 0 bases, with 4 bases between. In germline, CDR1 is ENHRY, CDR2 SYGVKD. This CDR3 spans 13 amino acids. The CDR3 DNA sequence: TGTGCCATCAGTTCTACGAACACCGGGGAGCTGTTTTTT. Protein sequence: CAISSTNTGELFF.

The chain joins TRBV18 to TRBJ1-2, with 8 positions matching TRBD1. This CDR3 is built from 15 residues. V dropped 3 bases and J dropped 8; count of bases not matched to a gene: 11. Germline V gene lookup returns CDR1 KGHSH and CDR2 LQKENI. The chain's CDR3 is CASSPYPQGERGYTF. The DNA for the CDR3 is TGTGCCAGCTCACCCTATCCACAGGGGGAGAGAGGCTACACCTTC.

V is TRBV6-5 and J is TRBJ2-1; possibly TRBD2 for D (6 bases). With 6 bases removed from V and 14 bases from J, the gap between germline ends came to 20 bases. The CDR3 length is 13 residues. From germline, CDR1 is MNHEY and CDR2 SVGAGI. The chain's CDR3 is CASRPGGASIEFF. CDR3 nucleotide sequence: TGTGCCAGCAGACCCGGGGGAGCAAGTATCGAGTTCTTC.

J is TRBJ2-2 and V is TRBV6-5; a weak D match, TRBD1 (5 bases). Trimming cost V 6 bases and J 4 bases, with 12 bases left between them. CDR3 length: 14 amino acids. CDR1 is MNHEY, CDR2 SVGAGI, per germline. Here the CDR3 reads CASSPWQGTGELFF. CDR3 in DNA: TGTGCCAGCAGCCCTTGGCAGGGCACCGGGGAGCTGTTTTTT.

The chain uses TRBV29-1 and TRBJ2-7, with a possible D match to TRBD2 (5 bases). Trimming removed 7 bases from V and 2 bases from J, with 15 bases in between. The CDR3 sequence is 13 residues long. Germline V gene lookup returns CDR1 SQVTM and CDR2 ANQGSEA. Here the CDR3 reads CSAGRAATYEQYF. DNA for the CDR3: TGCAGCGCCGGGCGGGCAGCCACCTACGAGCAGTACTTC.

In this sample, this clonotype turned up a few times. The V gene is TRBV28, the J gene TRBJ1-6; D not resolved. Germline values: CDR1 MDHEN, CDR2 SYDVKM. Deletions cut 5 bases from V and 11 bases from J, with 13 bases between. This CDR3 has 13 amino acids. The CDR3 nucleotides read TGTGCCAGCAGTGGTCCTCCCCGGACACCCCTCCACTTT. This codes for CASSGPPRTPLHF.

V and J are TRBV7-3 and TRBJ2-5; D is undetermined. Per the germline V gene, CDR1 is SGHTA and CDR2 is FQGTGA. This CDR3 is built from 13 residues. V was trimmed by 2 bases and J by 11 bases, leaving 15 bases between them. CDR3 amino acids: CASSLGVNNEQYF. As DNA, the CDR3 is TGTGCCAGCAGCTTAGGAGTGAATAATGAGCAGTACTTC.

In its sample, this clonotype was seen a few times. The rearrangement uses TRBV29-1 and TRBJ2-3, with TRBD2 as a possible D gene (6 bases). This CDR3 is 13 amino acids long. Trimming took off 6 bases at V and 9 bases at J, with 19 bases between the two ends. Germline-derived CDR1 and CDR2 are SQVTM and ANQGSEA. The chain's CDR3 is CSVVAALLSTQYF. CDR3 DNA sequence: TGCAGCGTAGTAGCGGCTTTATTATCGACGCAGTATTTT.

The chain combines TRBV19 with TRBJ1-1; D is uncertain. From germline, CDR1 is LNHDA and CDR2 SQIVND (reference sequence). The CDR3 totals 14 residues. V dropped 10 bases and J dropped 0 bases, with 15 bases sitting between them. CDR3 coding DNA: TGTGCCACAACTCCGGGAACACTGAACACTGAAGCTTTCTTT. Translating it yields CATTPGTLNTEAFF.

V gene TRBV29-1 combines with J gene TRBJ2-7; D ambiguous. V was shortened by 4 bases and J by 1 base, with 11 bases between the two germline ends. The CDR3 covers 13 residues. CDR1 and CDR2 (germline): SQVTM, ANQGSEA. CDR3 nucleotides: TGCAGCGTTGGGGCTCCTCGGTCCTACGAGCAGTACTTC. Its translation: CSVGAPRSYEQYF.

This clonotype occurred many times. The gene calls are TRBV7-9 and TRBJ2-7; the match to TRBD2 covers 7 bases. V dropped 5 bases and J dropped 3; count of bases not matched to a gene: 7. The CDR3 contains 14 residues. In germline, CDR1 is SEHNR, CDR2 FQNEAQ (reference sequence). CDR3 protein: CASSPGLVGYEQYF. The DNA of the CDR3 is TGTGCCAGCAGCCCAGGACTAGTAGGCTACGAGCAGTACTTC.

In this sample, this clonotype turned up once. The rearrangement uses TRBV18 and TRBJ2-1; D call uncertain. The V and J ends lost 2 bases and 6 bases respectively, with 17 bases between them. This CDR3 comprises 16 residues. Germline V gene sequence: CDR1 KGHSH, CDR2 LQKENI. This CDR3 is CASSPTNPNSGNEQFF. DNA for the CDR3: TGTGCCAGCTCACCAACTAACCCGAACTCGGGCAATGAGCAGTTCTTC. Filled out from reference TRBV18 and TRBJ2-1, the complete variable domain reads NAGVMQNPRHLVRRRGQEARLRCSPMKGHSHVYWYRQLPEEGLKFMVYLQKENIIDESGMPKERFSAEFPKEGPSILRIQQVVRGDSAAYFCASSPTNPNSGNEQFFGPGTRLTVL.

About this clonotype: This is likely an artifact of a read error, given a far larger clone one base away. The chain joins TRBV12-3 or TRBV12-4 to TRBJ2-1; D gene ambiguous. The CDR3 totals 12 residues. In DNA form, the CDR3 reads TGTGTCAGCAGTTTATTTGGTAATGAGCAGTTCTTC. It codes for CVSSLFGNEQFF.

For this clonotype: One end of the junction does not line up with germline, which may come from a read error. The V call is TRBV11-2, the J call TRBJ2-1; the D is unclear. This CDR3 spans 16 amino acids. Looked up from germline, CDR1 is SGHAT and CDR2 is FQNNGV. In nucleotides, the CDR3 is TGTGCCAGCAGCTTATTATCGGGTGGAAGAGTCAATAAGCAGTTCTTC. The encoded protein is CASSLLSGGRVNKQFF.